These 30 T cell receptor beta chains were sequenced from one sample in a study of beta chain features in type 1 diabetes. Investigators reverse transcribed all isolated RNA, so they sequenced expressed TCRB transcripts. Profiled with immunoSEQ multiplex PCR; TCRdb holds only in-frame clones, not every one. The data hold about 140,000 clones, with less than 10% observed a single time. The sequenced material came from central memory CD4+ T cells from blood. These receptors were collected from a woman aged 40 to 49 in good health.

Written as DNA, the CDR3 is TGTGCCAGCAGTGAAAGTGTGGCTAGCACAGATACGCAGTATTTT. Protein: CASSESVASTDTQYF. This chain connects TRBV6-1 to TRBJ2-3, with D unresolved. V lost 2 bases and J 0 bases, leaving 9 bases between the germline ends. Germline assignment: CDR1 MNHNS and CDR2 SASEGT. The CDR3 sequence is 15 residues long.

This clone was observed many times. V gene TRBV7-2 combines with J gene TRBJ2-1; D not resolved. This CDR3 is 13 amino acids long. V lost 3 bases and J lost 5, with 8 bases in between. Looked up from germline, CDR1 is SGHTA and CDR2 is FQGNSA. The CDR3 here is CASSFGENNEQFF. CDR3 bases: TGTGCCAGCAGCTTTGGAGAGAACAATGAGCAGTTCTTC.

This clone showed up just a few times. The chain links TRBV5-4 to TRBJ2-2, with 13 nucleotides matching TRBD2. From germline, CDR1 is SGHNT and CDR2 YYREEE (reference sequence). The CDR3 is 16 amino acids. J was trimmed by 4 bases and V by 4 bases; bases with no gene match: 4. CDR3 in amino acids: CASSRGLAGATGELFF. As DNA, the CDR3 is TGTGCCAGCAGCCGCGGACTAGCGGGAGCCACCGGGGAGCTGTTTTTT.

The gene calls are TRBV9 and TRBJ2-1; a possible D gene is TRBD2 (6 bases). V was pared by 2 bases and J by 0 bases, with 9 bases between. The CDR3 length is 15 residues. Germline V gene lookup returns CDR1 SGDLS and CDR2 YYNGEE. This CDR3 is CASSVSGSSYNEQFF. The CDR3 DNA is TGTGCCAGCAGCGTTAGCGGTAGCTCCTACAATGAGCAGTTCTTC.

This chain links TRBV9 with TRBJ2-1; D perhaps matches TRBD2 (6 bases). Trimming cost V 1 base and J 1 base, with 24 bases left between them. The CDR3 is 20 amino acids. Germline values: CDR1 SGDLS, CDR2 YYNGEE. CDR3 DNA sequence: TGTGCCAGCAGCGTAAGTCTTCCAGGCGTCGGAGGGCAATCCTACAATGAGCAGTTCTTC. This encodes CASSVSLPGVGGQSYNEQFF.

V gene TRBV2 combines with J gene TRBJ1-6; 8 bases fit TRBD1. V was pared by 4 bases and J by 6 bases, with 8 bases of the junction left unmatched. The CDR3 has 16 residues. Per germline, CDR1 SNHLY and CDR2 FYNNEI. The CDR3 DNA reads as TGTGCCAGCAGTGTGAACAGGGGGAGCGGTAATTCACCCCTCCACTTT. It codes for CASSVNRGSGNSPLHF.

The chain combines TRBV4-3 with TRBJ1-2; TRBD1 aligns across 11 bases. CDR3 length equals 15 residues. V dropped 2 bases and J dropped 4; count of bases not matched to a gene: 3. From germline, CDR1 is LGHNA and CDR2 YSLEER. CDR3 nucleotide sequence: TGCGCCAGCAGCCAAACCGGGACAGGGGGCTATGGCTACACCTTC. This sequence encodes CASSQTGTGGYGYTF.

The gene calls are TRBV19 and TRBJ2-2; 12 bases match TRBD2. The V segment lost 5 bases and the J segment 1 base; nucleotides outside the gene matches: 14. CDR3 length equals 20 residues. Germline V gene sequence: CDR1 LNHDA, CDR2 SQIVND (reference sequence). CDR3 region: CASSAAGTSGSPVNTGELFF. CDR3 bases: TGTGCCAGTAGTGCCGCCGGGACTAGCGGGTCTCCCGTGAACACCGGGGAGCTGTTTTTT.

This clone has more than one count but fewer than ten. The chain recombines TRBV2 with TRBJ1-1; 7 nucleotides agree with TRBD1. Germline V gene data show CDR1 as SNHLY and CDR2 as FYNNEI. CDR3 length equals 13 residues. J gave up 3 bases and V 4 bases, and 2 bases lay outside the gene matches. CDR3 bases: TGTGCCAGCAGTGGCGACAGGGACACTGAAGCTTTCTTT. Translated: CASSGDRDTEAFF. The full variable domain, completed using reference TRBV2 and TRBJ1-1, is EPEVTQTPSHQVTQMGQEVILRCVPISNHLYFYWYRQILGQKVEFLVSFYNNEISEKSEIFDDQFSVERPDGSNFTLKIRSTKLEDSAMYFCASSGDRDTEAFFGQGTRLTVV.

The chain joins TRBV15 to TRBJ1-5; 7 positions agree with TRBD1. J was trimmed by 1 base and V by 0 bases; bases with no gene match: 6. The length of the CDR3 is 17 residues. Germline CDR1 reads LNHNV; CDR2 reads YYDKDF (reference sequence). CDR3 sequence (DNA): TGTGCCACCAGCAGAGATGAAGGGGGCTGGAGCAATCAGCCCCAGCATTTT. Translation: CATSRDEGGWSNQPQHF.

Many counts were recorded for this clone. The chain is built from TRBV19 and TRBJ1-5; D not resolved. Germline CDR1 and CDR2: LNHDA and SQIVND (reference sequence). Trimming left V 5 bases short and J 0 bases short, with 8 bases between. CDR3 length equals 14 residues. CDR3 sequence (DNA): TGTGCCAGTAGTGTGCAGATTAGCAATCAGCCCCAGCATTTT. Its protein product is CASSVQISNQPQHF.

This sequence joins TRBV18 and TRBJ1-1; TRBD1 might be the D (5 bases). This CDR3 comprises 14 residues. The germline V and J ends were trimmed by 2 bases and 5 bases, with 12 bases remaining between them. Per germline, CDR1 KGHSH and CDR2 LQKENI. CDR3 nucleotide sequence: TGTGCCAGCTCACCAGCCGGCAGGGAAACTGAAGCTTTCTTT. Protein sequence: CASSPAGRETEAFF.

This chain connects TRBV6-1 to TRBJ1-2; no definite D call. This CDR3 contains 15 residues. With 1 base removed from V and 5 bases from J, the gap between germline ends came to 14 bases. Germline-derived CDR1 and CDR2 are MNHNS and SASEGT. CDR3 region: CASSEVLALEYGYTF. The CDR3 nucleotides are TGTGCCAGCAGTGAAGTCCTGGCTTTGGAGTATGGCTACACCTTC.

In its sample, this clone was seen many times. V usage is TRBV10-3 and J usage is TRBJ2-5; D is ambiguous. The CDR3 totals 13 residues. Germline CDR1 and CDR2: ENHRY and SYGVKD. Trimming pared 5 bases from V and 4 bases from J, leaving 11 bases between. CDR3 nucleotides: TGTGCCATCAGTAGAAGCGAGCTAGAGACCCAGTACTTC. Its translation is CAISRSELETQYF.

The chain employs TRBV5-1 and TRBJ1-1; 9 nucleotides match TRBD1. J gave up 1 base and V 4 bases, and 2 bases lay outside the gene matches. Per germline, CDR1 SGHRS and CDR2 YFSETQ. The CDR3 loop spans 14 amino acids. CDR3 coding DNA: TGCGCCAGCAGCCGACAGGGGGAGAACACTGAAGCTTTCTTT. It is translated as CASSRQGENTEAFF.

This chain links TRBV12-5 with TRBJ2-2; D is perhaps TRBD1 (6 bases). The V gene lost 6 bases and the J gene lost 6 bases, with 14 bases spanning the gap. CDR3 length equals 14 residues. Per the germline V gene, CDR1 is LGHNT and CDR2 is FRNRAP. This chain's CDR3 is CASGGIEGAGELFF. The CDR3 nucleotides are TGTGCTAGTGGCGGGATCGAGGGGGCCGGGGAGCTGTTTTTT. Together with reference TRBV12-5 and TRBJ2-2, the CDR3 gives the full variable domain: DARVTQTPRHKVTEMGQEVTMRCQPILGHNTVFWYRQTMMQGLELLAYFRNRAPLDDSGMPKDRFSAEMPDATLATLKIQPSEPRDSAVYFCASGGIEGAGELFFGEGSRLTVL.

This clone has just a few counts. The chain joins TRBV6-5 to TRBJ2-2; 8 nucleotides line up with TRBD1. Germline CDR1 and CDR2: MNHEY and SVGAGI. The CDR3 covers 14 residues. After removal of 4 bases from V and 6 bases from J, the junction contained 4 bases not matched to a gene. In nucleotides, the CDR3 is TGTGCCAGCAGTTCGACAGGGGTCCCCGGGGAGCTGTTTTTT. Its protein is CASSSTGVPGELFF.

V usage is TRBV27 and J usage is TRBJ2-5, with 13 bases that match TRBD2. V lost 2 bases and J lost 10; bases outside the gene matches: 4. The length of the CDR3 is 14 residues. Germline V gene sequence: CDR1 MNHEY, CDR2 SMNVEV (reference sequence). As DNA, the CDR3 is TGTGCCAGCAGTTTAGTACTAGCGGGGGGGGACCAGTACTTC. It is translated as CASSLVLAGGDQYF.

This clone was found a few times. The chain couples TRBV5-1 to TRBJ1-2; possibly TRBD1 for D (5 bases). V was clipped by 4 bases and J by 8 bases, with 18 bases between them. Germline CDR1 SGHRS, CDR2 YFSETQ. This CDR3 is built from 14 residues. For the CDR3, the DNA is TGCGCCAGCAGCCCGCGGGACGGCGTTGGGGGCTACACCTTC. Translation gives CASSPRDGVGGYTF.

The CDR3 DNA is TGTGCCAGCAGCGCAACAGGGTCCCTCTCTGGGGCCAACGTCCTGACTTTC. Residues: CASSATGSLSGANVLTF. V and J are TRBV9 and TRBJ2-6; weak D call: TRBD1 (6 bases). The CDR3 has 17 amino acids. Germline-derived CDR1 and CDR2 are SGDLS and YYNGEE. The V and J ends lost 3 bases and 0 bases respectively, with 13 bases between them. Filled out from reference TRBV9 and TRBJ2-6, the complete variable domain reads DSGVTQTPKHLITATGQRVTLRCSPRSGDLSVYWYQQSLDQGLQFLIQYYNGEERAKGNILERFSAQQFPDLHSELNLSSLELGDSALYFCASSATGSLSGANVLTFGAGSRLTVL.

The rearrangement links TRBV28 to TRBJ1-2; D is possibly TRBD1 (6 bases). The CDR3 covers 15 residues. V shed 6 bases and J shed 6 bases, with 20 bases lying between them. Germline loops: CDR1 MDHEN, CDR2 SYDVKM. The CDR3 loop is CASSRDLRGGDGYTF. The CDR3 bases are TGTGCCAGCAGCAGGGATCTCAGGGGAGGGGATGGCTACACCTTC.

The chain employs TRBV7-8 and TRBJ2-5; tentative D call: TRBD1 (5 bases). The V gene's germline CDR1 is SGHVS and CDR2 FQNEAQ. V was cut by 1 base and J by 5 bases, with 11 bases left in between. CDR3 length: 14 amino acids. Written as DNA, the CDR3 is TGTGCCAGCAGCTTAGGGACCCAGGGCGAGACCCAGTACTTC. Its translation: CASSLGTQGETQYF.

This sequence joins TRBV27 and TRBJ2-7, with 12 positions matching TRBD2. Germline trimming cut 6 bases from V and 0 bases from J; bases unmatched to any gene: 6. The germline gives CDR1 MNHEY, CDR2 SMNVEV (reference sequence). The CDR3 runs 16 residues. The CDR3 region has the DNA TGTGCCAGCAGCCGTAGGACTAGCGGGGTCTCCTACGAGCAGTACTTC. Its protein product is CASSRRTSGVSYEQYF.

This clone was counted only a few times. The genes are TRBV18 and TRBJ1-2; 7 bases line up with TRBD1. The V segment lost 6 bases and the J segment 8 bases; nucleotides outside the gene matches: 9. The CDR3 spans 13 residues. CDR1 and CDR2 (germline): KGHSH, LQKENI. CDR3 nucleotides: TGTGCCAGCTCTCAAGACAGGGTGGGCGGCTACACCTTC. Translating gives CASSQDRVGGYTF.

This chain connects TRBV2 to TRBJ1-5; possibly TRBD1 for D (5 bases). Trimming took off 11 bases at V and 1 base at J, with 15 bases between the two ends. The CDR3 sequence is 14 residues long. Germline V CDR1 and CDR2: SNHLY, FYNNEI. The CDR3 DNA sequence: TGTGCCGTTACCCAACAGGACAGCAATCAGCCCCAGCATTTT. Amino acids: CAVTQQDSNQPQHF.

In this sample, this clone turned up once. In DNA, the CDR3 is TGTGCCAGCTCACCGTCAACACGAGGGGGGGTGACTGAAGCTTTCTTT. This encodes CASSPSTRGGVTEAFF. The chain joins TRBV18 to TRBJ1-1; perhaps TRBD1 as D (6 bases). Germline V gives CDR1 KGHSH, CDR2 LQKENI. Trimming took off 3 bases at V and 5 bases at J, with 19 bases between the two ends. The CDR3 extends over 16 amino acids.

This clone was counted a few times. J is TRBJ1-5 and V is TRBV7-9; tentative D call: TRBD1 (5 bases). From germline, CDR1 is SEHNR and CDR2 FQNEAQ (reference sequence). The germline V and J ends were trimmed by 5 bases and 5 bases, with 16 bases remaining between them. This CDR3 is 15 amino acids long. The CDR3 DNA reads as TGTGCCAGCAGCCCAGTGGGGGGATCTGATCAGCCCCAGCATTTT. It specifies CASSPVGGSDQPQHF.

The chain combines TRBV18 with TRBJ2-3, with TRBD2 matching 9 bases. Trimming removed 3 bases from V and 2 bases from J; junction bases left unmatched: 6. CDR3 length: 16 amino acids. From germline, CDR1 is KGHSH and CDR2 LQKENI. The CDR3 spells CASSPMVAGATDTQYF. As DNA, the CDR3 is TGTGCCAGCTCACCTATGGTAGCGGGGGCCACAGATACGCAGTATTTT.

On this clone itself: Other DNA sequences in the sample encode the same CDR3. The CDR3 here is CASSFERGGDNEQFF. In DNA, the CDR3 is TGTGCCAGCAGTTTCGAGCGGGGGGGGGACAATGAGCAGTTCTTC. The chain joins TRBV27 to TRBJ2-1, with 10 bases matching TRBD2. Germline values: CDR1 MNHEY, CDR2 SMNVEV (reference sequence). This CDR3 comprises 15 residues. The ends lost 3 bases at V and 5 bases at J; junction bases unmatched: 4.

This chain uses TRBV5-1 with TRBJ2-2; TRBD1 agrees at 7 bases. Germline CDR1 reads SGHRS; CDR2 reads YFSETQ. This CDR3 has 17 residues. J gave up 1 base and V 2 bases, and 8 bases lay outside the gene matches. The CDR3 DNA reads TGCGCCAGCAGCTTCCTTGACAGGGCGATGAACACCGGGGAGCTGTTTTTT. Translation gives CASSFLDRAMNTGELFF.